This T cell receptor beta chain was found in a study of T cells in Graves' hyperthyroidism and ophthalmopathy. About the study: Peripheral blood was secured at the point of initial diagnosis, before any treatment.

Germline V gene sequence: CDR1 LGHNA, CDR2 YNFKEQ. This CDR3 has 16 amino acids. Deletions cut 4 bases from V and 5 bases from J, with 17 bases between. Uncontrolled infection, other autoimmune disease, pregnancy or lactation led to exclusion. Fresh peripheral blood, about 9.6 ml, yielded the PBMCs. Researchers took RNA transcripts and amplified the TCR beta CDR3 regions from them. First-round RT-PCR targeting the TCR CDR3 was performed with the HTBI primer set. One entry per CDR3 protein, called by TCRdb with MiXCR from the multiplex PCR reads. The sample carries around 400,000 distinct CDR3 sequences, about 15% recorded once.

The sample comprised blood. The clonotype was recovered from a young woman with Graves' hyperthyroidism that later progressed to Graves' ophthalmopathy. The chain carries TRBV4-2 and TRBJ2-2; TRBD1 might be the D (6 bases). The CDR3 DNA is TGTGCCAGCAGCCTTACCATACAGGGAAATACCGGGGAGCTGTTTTTT. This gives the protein CASSLTIQGNTGELFF.